This record covers a single TCR beta chain. Antigen specificity is unknown. CD45RO/CCR7/CD25/CD127/CD95/CD27 staining was used to isolate CD4+ naive, central memory, regulatory and stem cell-like memory cells by sorting. The germline V and J ends were trimmed by 3 bases and 14 bases, with 8 bases remaining between them. The length of the CDR3 is 9 residues. The germline CDR1 and CDR2 sequences are GTSNPN and SVGIG (reference sequence). The study reverse transcribed the entire isolated RNA, so it sequenced expressed TCRB transcripts. TCRdb's copy holds only in-frame clones and misses some; the assay was immunoSEQ multiplex PCR. The data hold roughly 500,000 clones, with around 30% observed a single time. This entry comes from a study of beta chain features in type 1 diabetes. Overall study: Healthy donors and patients had similar age, gender and cell yields. Study results and caveats: Any HLA type influence on TCRB rearrangement was left unresolved here. Patients' naive, central memory and regulatory TCRB repertoires appeared more alike than those of healthy donors.

Sequencing was performed on naive CD4+ T cells from blood. This receptor was taken from a man aged 18 to 35 in good health. V is TRBV30 and J is TRBJ2-1; no firm D call. In DNA form, the CDR3 reads TGTGCCTGGAGAAAAAGGGAGTTCTTC. It is translated as CAWRKREFF.